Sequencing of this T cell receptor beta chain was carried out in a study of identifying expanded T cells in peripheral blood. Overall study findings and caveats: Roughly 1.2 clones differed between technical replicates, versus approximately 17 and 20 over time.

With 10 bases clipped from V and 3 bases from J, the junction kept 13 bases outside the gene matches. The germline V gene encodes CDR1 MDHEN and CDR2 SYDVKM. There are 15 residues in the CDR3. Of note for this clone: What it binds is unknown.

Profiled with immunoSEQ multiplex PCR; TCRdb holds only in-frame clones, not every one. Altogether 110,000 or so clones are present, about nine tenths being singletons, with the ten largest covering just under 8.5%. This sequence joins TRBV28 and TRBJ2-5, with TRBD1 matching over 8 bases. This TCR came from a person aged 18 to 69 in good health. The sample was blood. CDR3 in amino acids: CATWGRGLNKETQYF. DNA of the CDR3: TGTGCCACCTGGGGCAGGGGGCTAAACAAAGAGACCCAGTACTTC.